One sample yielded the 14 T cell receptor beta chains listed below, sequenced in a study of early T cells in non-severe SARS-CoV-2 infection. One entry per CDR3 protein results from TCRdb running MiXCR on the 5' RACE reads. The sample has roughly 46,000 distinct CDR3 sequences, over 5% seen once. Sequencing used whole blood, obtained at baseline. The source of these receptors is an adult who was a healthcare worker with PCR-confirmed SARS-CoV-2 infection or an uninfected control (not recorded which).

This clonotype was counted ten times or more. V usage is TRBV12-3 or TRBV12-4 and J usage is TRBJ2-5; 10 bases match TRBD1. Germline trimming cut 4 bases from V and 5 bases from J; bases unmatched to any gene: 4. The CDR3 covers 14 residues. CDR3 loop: CASSWTGGMETQYF. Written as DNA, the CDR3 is TGTGCCAGCAGTTGGACAGGGGGTATGGAGACCCAGTACTTC.

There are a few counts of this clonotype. The CDR3 protein is CASSLAGATRGNTIYF. Here the CDR3 DNA reads TGCGCCAGCAGCTTGGCGGGGGCGACGAGGGGAAACACCATATATTTT. The chain joins TRBV5-1 to TRBJ1-3; possible D gene TRBD1, 6 bases. Germline CDR1 is SGHRS and CDR2 is YFSETQ. This CDR3 comprises 16 residues. V was pared by 0 bases and J by 4 bases, with 14 bases between.

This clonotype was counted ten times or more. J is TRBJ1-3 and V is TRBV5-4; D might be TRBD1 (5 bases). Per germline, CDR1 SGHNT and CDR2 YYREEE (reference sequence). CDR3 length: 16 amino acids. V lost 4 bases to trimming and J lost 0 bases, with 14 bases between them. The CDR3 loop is CASSPAGRTSGNTIYF. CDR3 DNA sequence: TGTGCCAGCAGCCCGGCGGGACGGACCTCTGGAAACACCATATATTTT.

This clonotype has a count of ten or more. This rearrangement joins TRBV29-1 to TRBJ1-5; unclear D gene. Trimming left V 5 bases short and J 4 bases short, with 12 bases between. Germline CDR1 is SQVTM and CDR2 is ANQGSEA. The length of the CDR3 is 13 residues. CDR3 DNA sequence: TGCAGCGTTTTAATCGCGGGGAATCAGCCCCAGCATTTT. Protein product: CSVLIAGNQPQHF.

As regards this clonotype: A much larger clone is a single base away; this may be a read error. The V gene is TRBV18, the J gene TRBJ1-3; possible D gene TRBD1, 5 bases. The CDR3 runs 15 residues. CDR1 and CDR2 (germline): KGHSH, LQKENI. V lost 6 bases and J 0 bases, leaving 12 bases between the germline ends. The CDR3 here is CASSSDIRSGNTIYF. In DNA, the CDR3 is TGTGCCAGCTCTTCGGACATACGCTCTGGAAACACCATATATTTT.

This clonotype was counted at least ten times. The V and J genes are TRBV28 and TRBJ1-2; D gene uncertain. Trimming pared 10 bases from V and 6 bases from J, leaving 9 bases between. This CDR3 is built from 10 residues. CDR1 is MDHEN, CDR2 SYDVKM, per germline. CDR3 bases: TGTGCCACCGGGAGGGATGGCTACACCTTC. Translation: CATGRDGYTF.

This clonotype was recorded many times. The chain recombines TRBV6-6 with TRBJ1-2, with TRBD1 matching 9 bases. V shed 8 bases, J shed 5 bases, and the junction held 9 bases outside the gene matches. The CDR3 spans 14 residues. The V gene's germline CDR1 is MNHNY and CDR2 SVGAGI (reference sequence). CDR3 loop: CASATGGGSYGYTF. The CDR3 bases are TGTGCCAGCGCGACAGGGGGAGGTTCATATGGCTACACCTTC.

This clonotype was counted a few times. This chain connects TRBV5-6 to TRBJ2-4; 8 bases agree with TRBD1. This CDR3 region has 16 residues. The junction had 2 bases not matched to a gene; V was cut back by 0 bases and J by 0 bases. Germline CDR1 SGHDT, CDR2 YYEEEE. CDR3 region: CASSLGGQVAKNIQYF. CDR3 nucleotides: TGTGCCAGCAGCTTGGGGGGACAGGTAGCCAAAAACATTCAGTACTTC. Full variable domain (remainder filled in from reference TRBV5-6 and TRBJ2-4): DAGVTQSPTHLIKTRGQQVTLRCSPKSGHDTVSWYQQALGQGPQFIFQYYEEEERQRGNFPDRFSGHQFPNYSSELNVNALLLGDSALYLCASSLGGQVAKNIQYFGAGTRLSVL.

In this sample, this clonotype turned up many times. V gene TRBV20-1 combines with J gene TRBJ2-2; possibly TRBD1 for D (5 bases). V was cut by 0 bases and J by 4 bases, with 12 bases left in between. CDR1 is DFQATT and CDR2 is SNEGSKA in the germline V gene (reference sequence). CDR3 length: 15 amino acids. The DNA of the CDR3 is TGCAGTGCTAGAGATTTTCAGGGTGGCACCGGGGAGCTGTTTTTT. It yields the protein CSARDFQGGTGELFF.

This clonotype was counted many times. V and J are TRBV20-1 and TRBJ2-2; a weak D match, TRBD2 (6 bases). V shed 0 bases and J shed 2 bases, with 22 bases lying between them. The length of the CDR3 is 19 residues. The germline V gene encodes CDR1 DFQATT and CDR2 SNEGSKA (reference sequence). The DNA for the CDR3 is TGCAGTGCTAGAGATGGATTCTTAGGAACGGGAGCTAACACCGGGGAGCTGTTTTTT. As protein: CSARDGFLGTGANTGELFF.

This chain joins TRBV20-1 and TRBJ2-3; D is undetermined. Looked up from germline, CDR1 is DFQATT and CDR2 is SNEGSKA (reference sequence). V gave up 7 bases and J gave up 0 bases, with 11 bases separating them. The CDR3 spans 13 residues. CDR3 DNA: TGCAGTGGGGTGGATACTAGCACAGATACGCAGTATTTT. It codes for CSGVDTSTDTQYF.

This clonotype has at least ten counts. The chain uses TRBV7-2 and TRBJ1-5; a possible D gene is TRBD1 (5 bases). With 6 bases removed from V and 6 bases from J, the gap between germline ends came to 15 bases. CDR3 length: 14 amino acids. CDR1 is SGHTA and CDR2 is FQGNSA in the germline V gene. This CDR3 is CASSGTPGSQPQHF. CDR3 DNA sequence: TGTGCCAGCAGTGGGACGCCGGGGTCTCAGCCCCAGCATTTT.

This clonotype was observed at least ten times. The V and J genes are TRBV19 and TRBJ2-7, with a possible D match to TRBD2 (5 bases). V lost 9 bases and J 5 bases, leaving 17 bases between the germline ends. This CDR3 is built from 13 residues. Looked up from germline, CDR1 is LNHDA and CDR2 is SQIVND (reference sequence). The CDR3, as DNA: TGTGCCAGCCCCGGGATCCAGCGGCACGAGCAGTACTTC. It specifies CASPGIQRHEQYF. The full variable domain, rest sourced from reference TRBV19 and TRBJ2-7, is DGGITQSPKYLFRKEGQNVTLSCEQNLNHDAMYWYRQDPGQGLRLIYYSQIVNDFQKGDIAEGYSVSREKKESFPLTVTSAQKNPTAFYLCASPGIQRHEQYFGPGTRLTVT.

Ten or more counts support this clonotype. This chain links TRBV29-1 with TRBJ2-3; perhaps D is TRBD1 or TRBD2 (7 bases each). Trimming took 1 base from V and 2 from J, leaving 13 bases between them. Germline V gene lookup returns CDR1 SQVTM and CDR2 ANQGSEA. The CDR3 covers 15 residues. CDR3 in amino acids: CSVEAGGLTTDTQYF. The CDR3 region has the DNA TGCAGCGTTGAAGCAGGGGGACTAACCACAGATACGCAGTATTTT.